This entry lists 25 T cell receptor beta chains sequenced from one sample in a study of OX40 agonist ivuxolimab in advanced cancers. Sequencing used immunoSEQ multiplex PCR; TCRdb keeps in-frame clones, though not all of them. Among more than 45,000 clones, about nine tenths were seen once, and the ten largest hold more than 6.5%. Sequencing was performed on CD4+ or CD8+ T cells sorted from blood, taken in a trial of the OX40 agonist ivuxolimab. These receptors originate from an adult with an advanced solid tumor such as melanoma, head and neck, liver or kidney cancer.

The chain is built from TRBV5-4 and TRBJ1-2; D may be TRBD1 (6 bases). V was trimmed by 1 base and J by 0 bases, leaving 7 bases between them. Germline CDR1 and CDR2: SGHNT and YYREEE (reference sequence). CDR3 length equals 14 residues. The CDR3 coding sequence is TGTGCCAGCAGCTTGACAGGGTCTAACTATGGCTACACCTTC. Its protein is CASSLTGSNYGYTF.

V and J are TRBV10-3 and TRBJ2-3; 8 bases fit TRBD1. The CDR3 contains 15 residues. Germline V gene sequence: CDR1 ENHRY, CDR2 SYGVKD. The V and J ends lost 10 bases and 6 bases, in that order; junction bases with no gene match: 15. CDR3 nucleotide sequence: TGTGCCACCTATAAAGGACAGGGCCAGTATGATACGCAGTATTTT. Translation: CATYKGQGQYDTQYF.

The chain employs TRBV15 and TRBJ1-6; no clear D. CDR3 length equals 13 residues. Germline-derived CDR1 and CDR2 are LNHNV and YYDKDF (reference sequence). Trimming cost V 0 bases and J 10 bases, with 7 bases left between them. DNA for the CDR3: TGTGCCACCAGCAGAGATGCCATCTCACCCCTCCACTTT. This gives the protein CATSRDAISPLHF.

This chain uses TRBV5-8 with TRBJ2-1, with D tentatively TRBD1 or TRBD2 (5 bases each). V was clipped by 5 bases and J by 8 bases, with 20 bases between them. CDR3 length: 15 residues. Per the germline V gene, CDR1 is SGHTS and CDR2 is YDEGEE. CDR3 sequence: CASRPGTPTVDEQFF. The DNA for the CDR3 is TGTGCCAGCAGGCCCGGGACCCCGACGGTTGATGAGCAGTTCTTC. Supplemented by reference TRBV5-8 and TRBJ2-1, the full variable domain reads EAGVTQSPTHLIKTRGQQATLRCSPISGHTSVYWYQQALGLGLQFLLWYDEGEERNRGNFPPRFSGRQFPNYSSELNVNALELEDSALYLCASRPGTPTVDEQFFGPGTRLTVL.

The CDR3 loop reads CAWSASDYNEQFF. DNA of the CDR3: TGTGCCTGGAGTGCTAGCGACTACAATGAGCAGTTCTTC. J is TRBJ2-1 and V is TRBV30; maybe TRBD2 (6 bases). Germline values: CDR1 GTSNPN, CDR2 SVGIG (reference sequence). V lost 1 base to trimming and J lost 3 bases, with 7 bases between them. CDR3 length equals 13 residues. Based on the CDR3 plus reference TRBV30 and TRBJ2-1, the full variable domain is SQTIHQWPATLVQPVGSPLSLECTVEGTSNPNLYWYRQAAGRGLQLLFYSVGIGQISSEVPQNLSASRPQDRQFILSSKKLLLSDSGFYLCAWSASDYNEQFFGPGTRLTVL.

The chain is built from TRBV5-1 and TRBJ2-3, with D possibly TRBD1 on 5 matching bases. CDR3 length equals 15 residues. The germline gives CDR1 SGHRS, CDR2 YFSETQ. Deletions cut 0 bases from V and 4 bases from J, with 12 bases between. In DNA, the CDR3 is TGCGCCAGCAGCTTGGAGGGCCAAGGGGCAGATACGCAGTATTTT. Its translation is CASSLEGQGADTQYF. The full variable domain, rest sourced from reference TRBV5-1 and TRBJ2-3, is KAGVTQTPRYLIKTRGQQVTLSCSPISGHRSVSWYQQTPGQGLQFLFEYFSETQRNKGNFPGRFSGRQFSNSRSEMNVSTLELGDSALYLCASSLEGQGADTQYFGPGTRLTVL.

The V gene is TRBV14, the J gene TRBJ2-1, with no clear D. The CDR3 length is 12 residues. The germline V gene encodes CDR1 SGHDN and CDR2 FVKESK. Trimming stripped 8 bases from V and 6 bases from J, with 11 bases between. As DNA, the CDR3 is TGTGCCAGCCGCGGAGAGAGCAATGAGCAGTTCTTC. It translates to CASRGESNEQFF.

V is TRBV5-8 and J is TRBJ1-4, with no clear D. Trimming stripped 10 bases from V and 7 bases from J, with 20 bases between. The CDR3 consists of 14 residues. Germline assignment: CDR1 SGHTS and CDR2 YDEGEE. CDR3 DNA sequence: TGTGCCGGCCGAGGATGGGGAGAGGCTGAAAAACTGTTTTTT. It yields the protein CAGRGWGEAEKLFF.

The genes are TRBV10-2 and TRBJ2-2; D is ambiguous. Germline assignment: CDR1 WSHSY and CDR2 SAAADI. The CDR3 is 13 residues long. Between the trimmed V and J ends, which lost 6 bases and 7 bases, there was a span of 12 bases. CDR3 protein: CASRLGSGGELFF. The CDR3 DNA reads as TGCGCCAGCAGACTTGGTTCGGGCGGGGAGCTGTTTTTT.

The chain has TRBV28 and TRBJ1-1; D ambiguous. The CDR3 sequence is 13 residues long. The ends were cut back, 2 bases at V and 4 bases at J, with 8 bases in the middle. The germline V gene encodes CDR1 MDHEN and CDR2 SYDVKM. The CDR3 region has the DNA TGTGCCAGCAGTTTAAGGGCGGGCACTGAAGCTTTCTTT. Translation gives CASSLRAGTEAFF.

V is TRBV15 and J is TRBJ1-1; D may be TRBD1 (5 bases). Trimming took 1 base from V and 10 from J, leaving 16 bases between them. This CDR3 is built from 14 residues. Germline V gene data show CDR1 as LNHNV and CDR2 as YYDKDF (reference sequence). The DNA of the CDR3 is TGTGCCACCAGCAGAGGTATTGGGGCGCAGGGAGCTTTCTTT. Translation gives CATSRGIGAQGAFF.

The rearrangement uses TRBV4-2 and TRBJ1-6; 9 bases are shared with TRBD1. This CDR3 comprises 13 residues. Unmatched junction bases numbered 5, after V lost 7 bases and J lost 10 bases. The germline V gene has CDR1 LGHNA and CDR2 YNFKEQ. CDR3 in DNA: TGTGCCAGCAACACAGGGGGCGGATCACCCCTCCACTTT. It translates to CASNTGGGSPLHF.

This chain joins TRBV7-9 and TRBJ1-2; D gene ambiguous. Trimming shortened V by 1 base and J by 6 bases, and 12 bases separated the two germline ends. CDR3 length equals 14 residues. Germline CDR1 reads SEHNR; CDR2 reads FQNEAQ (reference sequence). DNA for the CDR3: TGTGCCAGCAGCTTAGGTTCAGACTTAGATGGCTACACCTTC. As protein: CASSLGSDLDGYTF.

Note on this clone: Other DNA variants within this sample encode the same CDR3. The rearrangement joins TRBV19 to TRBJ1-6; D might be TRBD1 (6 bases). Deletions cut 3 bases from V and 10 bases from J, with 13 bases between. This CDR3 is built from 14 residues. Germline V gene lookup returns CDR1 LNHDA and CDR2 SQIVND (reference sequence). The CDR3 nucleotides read TGTGCCAGTAGTATGGGGGGCCTCGGGTCACCCCTCCACTTT. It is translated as CASSMGGLGSPLHF.

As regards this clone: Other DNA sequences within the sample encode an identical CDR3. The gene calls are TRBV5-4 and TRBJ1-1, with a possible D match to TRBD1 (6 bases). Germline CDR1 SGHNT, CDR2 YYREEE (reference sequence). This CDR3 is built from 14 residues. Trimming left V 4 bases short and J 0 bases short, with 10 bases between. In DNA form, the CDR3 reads TGTGCCAGCAGCCTGCGGGGGCTGAACACTGAAGCTTTCTTT. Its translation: CASSLRGLNTEAFF.

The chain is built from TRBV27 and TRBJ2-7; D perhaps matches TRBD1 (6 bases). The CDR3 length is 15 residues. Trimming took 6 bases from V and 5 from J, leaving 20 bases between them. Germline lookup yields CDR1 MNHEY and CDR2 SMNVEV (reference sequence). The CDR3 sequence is CASSAQVGTIHEQYF. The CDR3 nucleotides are TGTGCCAGCAGCGCTCAGGTAGGGACAATTCACGAGCAGTACTTC.

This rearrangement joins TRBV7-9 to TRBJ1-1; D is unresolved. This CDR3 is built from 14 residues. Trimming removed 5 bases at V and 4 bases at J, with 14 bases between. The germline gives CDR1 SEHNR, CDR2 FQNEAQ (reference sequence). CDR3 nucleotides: TGTGCCAGCAGCCAAAAAGTGGGATCCACTGAAGCTTTCTTT. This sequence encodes CASSQKVGSTEAFF.

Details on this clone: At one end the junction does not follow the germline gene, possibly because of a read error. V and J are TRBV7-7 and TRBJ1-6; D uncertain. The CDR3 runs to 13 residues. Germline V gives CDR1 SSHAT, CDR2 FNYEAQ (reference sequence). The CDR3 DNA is TGTGCTAGCAGCCGTGACGCTGATTCACCCCTCCACTTT. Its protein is CASSRDADSPLHF.

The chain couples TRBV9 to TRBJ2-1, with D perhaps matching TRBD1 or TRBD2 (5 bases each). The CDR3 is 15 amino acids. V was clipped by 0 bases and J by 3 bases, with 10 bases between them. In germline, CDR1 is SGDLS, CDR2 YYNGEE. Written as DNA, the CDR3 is TGTGCCAGCAGCGTAGGGGTGGGGGTCTACAATGAGCAGTTCTTC. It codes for CASSVGVGVYNEQFF.

This CDR3 is CASSIGGQGSPLHF. The CDR3 nucleotides read TGTGCCAGTAGTATAGGGGGCCAGGGCTCACCCCTCCACTTT. The chain carries TRBV19 and TRBJ1-6; tentative D call: TRBD1 (5 bases). This CDR3 is 14 amino acids long. Germline V gene lookup returns CDR1 LNHDA and CDR2 SQIVND (reference sequence). V dropped 1 base and J dropped 10 bases, with 11 bases sitting between them.

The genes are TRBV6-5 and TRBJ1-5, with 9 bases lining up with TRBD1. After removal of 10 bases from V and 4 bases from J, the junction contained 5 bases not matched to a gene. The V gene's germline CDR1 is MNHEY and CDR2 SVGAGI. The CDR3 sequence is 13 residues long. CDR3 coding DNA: TGTGCCACGGGGACAGGGATAAATCAGCCCCAGCATTTT. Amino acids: CATGTGINQPQHF.

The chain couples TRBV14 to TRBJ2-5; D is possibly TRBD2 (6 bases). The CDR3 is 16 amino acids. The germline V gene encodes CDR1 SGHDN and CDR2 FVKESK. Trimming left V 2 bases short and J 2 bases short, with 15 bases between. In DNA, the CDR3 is TGTGCCAGCAGCCAAAGTTGGCGGGAAACACAAGAGACCCAGTACTTC. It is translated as CASSQSWRETQETQYF.

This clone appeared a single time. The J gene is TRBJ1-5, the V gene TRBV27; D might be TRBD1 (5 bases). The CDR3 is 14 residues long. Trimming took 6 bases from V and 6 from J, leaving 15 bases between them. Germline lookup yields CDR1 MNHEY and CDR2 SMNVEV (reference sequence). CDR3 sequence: CASRDTGWAQPQHF. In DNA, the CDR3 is TGTGCCAGCAGGGACACCGGTTGGGCTCAGCCCCAGCATTTT.

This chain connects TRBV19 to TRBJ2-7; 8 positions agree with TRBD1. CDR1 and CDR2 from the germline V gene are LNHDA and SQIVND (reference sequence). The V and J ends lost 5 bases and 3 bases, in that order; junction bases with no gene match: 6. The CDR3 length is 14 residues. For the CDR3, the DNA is TGTGCCAGTAGTTCGGACAGGGACGGCTACGAGCAGTACTTC. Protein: CASSSDRDGYEQYF. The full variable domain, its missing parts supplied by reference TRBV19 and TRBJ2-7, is DGGITQSPKYLFRKEGQNVTLSCEQNLNHDAMYWYRQDPGQGLRLIYYSQIVNDFQKGDIAEGYSVSREKKESFPLTVTSAQKNPTAFYLCASSSDRDGYEQYFGPGTRLTVT.

CDR3 nucleotide sequence: TGTGCCAGCAGCTTACTAAGGGAGCCGGTGCAGTACTTC. Translated: CASSLLREPVQYF. The chain is built from TRBV7-9 and TRBJ2-7, with a tentative D call TRBD2 (5 bases). Per the germline V gene, CDR1 is SEHNR and CDR2 is FQNEAQ (reference sequence). The CDR3 totals 13 residues. Trimming shortened V by 2 bases and J by 9 bases, and 14 bases separated the two germline ends.